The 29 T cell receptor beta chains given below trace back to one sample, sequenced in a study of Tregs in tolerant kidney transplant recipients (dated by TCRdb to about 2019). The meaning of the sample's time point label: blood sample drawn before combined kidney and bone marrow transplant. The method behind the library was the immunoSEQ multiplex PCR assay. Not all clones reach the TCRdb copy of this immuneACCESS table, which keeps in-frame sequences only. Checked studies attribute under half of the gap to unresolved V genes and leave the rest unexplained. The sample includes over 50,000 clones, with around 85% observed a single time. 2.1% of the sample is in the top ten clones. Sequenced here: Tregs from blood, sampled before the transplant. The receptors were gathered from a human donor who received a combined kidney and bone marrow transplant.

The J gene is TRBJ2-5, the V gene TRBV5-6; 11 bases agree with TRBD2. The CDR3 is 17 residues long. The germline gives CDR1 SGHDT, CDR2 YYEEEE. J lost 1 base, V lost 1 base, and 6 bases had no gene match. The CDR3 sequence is CASSLFLAGGLQETQYF. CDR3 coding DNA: TGTGCCAGCAGCTTGTTCCTAGCGGGGGGCCTCCAAGAGACCCAGTACTTC.

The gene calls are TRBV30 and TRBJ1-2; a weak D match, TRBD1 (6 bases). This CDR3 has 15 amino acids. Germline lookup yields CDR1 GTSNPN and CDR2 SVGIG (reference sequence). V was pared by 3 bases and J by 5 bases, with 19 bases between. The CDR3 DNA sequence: TGTGCCTGGAGCATAAGCCGGTGGGGGCGGTATGGCTACACCTTC. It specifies CAWSISRWGRYGYTF.

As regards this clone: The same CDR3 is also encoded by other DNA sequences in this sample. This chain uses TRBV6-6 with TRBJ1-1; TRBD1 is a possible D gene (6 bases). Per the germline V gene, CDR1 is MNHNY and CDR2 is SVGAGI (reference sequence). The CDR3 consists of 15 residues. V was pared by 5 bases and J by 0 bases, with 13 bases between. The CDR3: CASSRTDSVNTEAFF. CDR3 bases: TGTGCCAGCAGTCGAACGGACAGCGTGAACACTGAAGCTTTCTTT.

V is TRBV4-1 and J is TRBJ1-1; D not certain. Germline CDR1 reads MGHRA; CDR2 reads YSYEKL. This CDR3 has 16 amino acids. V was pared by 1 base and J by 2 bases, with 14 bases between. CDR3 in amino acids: CASSQGWISSNTEAFF. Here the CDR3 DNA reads TGCGCCAGCAGCCAAGGGTGGATTTCCTCCAACACTGAAGCTTTCTTT.

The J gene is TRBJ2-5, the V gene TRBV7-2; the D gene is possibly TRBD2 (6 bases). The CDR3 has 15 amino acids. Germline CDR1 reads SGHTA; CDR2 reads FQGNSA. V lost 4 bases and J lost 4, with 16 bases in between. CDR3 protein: CASSSGGLRGETQYF. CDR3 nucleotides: TGTGCCAGCAGCTCCGGGGGACTCCGAGGAGAGACCCAGTACTTC.

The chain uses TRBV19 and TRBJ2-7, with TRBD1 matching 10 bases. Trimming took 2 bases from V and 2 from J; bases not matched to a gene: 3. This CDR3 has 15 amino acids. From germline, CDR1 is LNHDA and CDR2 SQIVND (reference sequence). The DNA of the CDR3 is TGTGCCAGTAGTATACATGGGACAGGGGCCTACGAGCAGTACTTC. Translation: CASSIHGTGAYEQYF.

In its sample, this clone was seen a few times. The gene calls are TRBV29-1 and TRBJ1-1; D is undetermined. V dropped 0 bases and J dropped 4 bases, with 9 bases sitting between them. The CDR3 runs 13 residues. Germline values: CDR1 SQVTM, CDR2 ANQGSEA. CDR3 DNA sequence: TGCAGCGTTGAAGATCTATTCGGCACTGAAGCTTTCTTT. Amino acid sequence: CSVEDLFGTEAFF.

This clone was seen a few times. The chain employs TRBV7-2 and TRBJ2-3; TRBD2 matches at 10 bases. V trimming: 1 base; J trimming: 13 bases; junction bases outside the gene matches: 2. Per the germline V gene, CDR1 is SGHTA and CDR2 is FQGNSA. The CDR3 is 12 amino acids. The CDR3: CASSLVGLAEYF. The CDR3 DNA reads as TGTGCCAGCAGCTTAGTAGGACTAGCGGAGTATTTT.

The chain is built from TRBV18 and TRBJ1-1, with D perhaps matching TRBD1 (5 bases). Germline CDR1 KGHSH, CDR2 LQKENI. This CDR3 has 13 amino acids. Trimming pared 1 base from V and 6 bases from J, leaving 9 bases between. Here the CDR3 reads CASSPQGISEAFF. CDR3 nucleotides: TGTGCCAGCTCACCACAGGGGATTTCTGAAGCTTTCTTT.

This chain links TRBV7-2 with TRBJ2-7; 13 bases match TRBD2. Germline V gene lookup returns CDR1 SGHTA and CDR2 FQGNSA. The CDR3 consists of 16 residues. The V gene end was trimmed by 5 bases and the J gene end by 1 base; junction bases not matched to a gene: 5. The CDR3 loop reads CASSMALAGGSYEQYF. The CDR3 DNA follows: TGTGCCAGCAGCATGGCACTAGCGGGAGGGTCCTACGAGCAGTACTTC.

The CDR3 DNA reads TGTGCCAGCACCTCGCAGGTTAATAATGGCTACACCTTC. Its protein product is CASTSQVNNGYTF. The V call is TRBV6-6, the J call TRBJ1-2; unclear D gene. The CDR3 spans 13 residues. V dropped 7 bases and J dropped 6 bases, with 15 bases sitting between them. Germline V gene lookup returns CDR1 MNHNY and CDR2 SVGAGI (reference sequence).

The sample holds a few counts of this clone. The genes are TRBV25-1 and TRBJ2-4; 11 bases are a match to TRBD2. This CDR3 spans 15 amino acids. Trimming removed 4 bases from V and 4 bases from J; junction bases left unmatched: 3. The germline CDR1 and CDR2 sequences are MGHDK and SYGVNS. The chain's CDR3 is CASSGTSGGKNIQYF. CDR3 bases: TGTGCCAGCAGTGGTACTAGCGGGGGAAAAAACATTCAGTACTTC.

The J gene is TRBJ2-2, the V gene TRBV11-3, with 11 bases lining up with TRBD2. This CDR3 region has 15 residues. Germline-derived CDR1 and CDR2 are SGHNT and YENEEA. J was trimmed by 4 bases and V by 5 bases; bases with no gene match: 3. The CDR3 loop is CASSPGTSGTGELFF. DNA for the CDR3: TGTGCCAGCAGCCCTGGGACTAGCGGCACCGGGGAGCTGTTTTTT.

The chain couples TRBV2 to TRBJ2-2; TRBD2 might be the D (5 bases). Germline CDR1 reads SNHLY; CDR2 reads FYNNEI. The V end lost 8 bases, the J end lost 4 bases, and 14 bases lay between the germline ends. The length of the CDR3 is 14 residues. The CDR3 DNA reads TGTGCCAGCTCCGGACTGGGCGGCACCGGGGAGCTGTTTTTT. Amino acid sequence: CASSGLGGTGELFF.

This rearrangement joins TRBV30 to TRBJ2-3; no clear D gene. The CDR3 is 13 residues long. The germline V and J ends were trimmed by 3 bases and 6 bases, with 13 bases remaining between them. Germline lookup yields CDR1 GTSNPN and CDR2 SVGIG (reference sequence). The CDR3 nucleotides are TGTGCCTGGAGCCCTTCCCTGGGGGATACGCAGTATTTT. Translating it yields CAWSPSLGDTQYF.

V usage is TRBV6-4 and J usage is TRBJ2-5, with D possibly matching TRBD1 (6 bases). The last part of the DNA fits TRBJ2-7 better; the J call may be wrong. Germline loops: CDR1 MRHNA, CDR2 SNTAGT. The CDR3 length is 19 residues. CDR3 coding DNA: TGTGCCAGCAGGGCCAGGGGCCAGGCTCCCTTCATTGAGTCCTACGAGCAGTACTTC. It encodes CASRARGQAPFIESYEQYF.

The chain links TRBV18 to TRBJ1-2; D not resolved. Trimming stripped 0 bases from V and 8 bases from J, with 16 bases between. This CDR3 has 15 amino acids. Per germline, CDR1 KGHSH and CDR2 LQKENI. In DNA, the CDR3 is TGTGCCAGCTCACCACCGGAGACAAAGGCCCGGGGCTACACCTTC. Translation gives CASSPPETKARGYTF.

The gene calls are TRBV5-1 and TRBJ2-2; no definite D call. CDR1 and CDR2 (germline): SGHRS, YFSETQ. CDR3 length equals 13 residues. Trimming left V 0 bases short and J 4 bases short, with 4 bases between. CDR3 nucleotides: TGCGCCAGCAGCTTGGCTATCACCGGGGAGCTGTTTTTT. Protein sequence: CASSLAITGELFF.

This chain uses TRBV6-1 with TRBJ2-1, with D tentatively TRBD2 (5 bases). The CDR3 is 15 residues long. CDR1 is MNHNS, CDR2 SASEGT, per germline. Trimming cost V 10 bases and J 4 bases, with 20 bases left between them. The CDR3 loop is CAISLAQLIYNEQFF. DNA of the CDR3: TGTGCCATCTCTCTAGCACAGCTGATTTACAATGAGCAGTTCTTC.

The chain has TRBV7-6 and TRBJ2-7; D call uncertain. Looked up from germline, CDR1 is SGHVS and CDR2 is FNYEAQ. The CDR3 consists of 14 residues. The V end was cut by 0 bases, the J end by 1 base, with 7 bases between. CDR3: CASSLAASSYEQYF. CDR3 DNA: TGTGCCAGCAGCTTAGCCGCCAGTTCCTACGAGCAGTACTTC. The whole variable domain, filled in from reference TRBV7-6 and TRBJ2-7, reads GAGVSQSPRYKVTKRGQDVALRCDPISGHVSLYWYRQALGQGPEFLTYFNYEAQQDKSGLPNDRFSAERPEGSISTLTIQRTEQRDSAMYRCASSLAASSYEQYFGPGTRLTVT.

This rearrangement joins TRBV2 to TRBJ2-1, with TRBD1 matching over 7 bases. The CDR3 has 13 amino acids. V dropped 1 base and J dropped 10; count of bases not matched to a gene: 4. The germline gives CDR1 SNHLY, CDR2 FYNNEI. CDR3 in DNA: TGTGCCAGCAGTGAAGACAGGGGCAGAGAGCAGTTCTTC. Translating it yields CASSEDRGREQFF. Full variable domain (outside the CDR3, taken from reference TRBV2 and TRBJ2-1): EPEVTQTPSHQVTQMGQEVILRCVPISNHLYFYWYRQILGQKVEFLVSFYNNEISEKSEIFDDQFSVERPDGSNFTLKIRSTKLEDSAMYFCASSEDRGREQFFGPGTRLTVL.

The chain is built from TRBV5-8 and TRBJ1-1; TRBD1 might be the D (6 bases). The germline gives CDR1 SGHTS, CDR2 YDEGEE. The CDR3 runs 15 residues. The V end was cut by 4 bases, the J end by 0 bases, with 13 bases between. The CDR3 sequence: CASSPGQRMNTEAFF. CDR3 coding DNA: TGTGCCAGCAGCCCCGGACAGAGAATGAACACTGAAGCTTTCTTT.

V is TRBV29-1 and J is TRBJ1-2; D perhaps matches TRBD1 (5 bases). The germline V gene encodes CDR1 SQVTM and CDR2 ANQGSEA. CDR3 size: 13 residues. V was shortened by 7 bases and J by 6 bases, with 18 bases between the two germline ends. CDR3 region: CSGDGAVEDGYTF. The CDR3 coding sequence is TGCAGCGGCGATGGGGCCGTGGAAGATGGCTACACCTTC.

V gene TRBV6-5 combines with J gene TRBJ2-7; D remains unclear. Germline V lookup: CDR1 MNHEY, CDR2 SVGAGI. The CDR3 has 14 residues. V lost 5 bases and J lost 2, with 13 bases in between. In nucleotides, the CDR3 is TGTGCCAGCAGTCCCCACCGAAGGACCTACGAGCAGTACTTC. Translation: CASSPHRRTYEQYF.

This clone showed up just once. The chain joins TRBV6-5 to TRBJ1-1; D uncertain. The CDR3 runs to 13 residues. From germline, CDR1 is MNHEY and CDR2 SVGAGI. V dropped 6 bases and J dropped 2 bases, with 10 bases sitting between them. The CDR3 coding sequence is TGTGCCAGCAGAACCGGACCCAACACTGAAGCTTTCTTT. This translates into CASRTGPNTEAFF.

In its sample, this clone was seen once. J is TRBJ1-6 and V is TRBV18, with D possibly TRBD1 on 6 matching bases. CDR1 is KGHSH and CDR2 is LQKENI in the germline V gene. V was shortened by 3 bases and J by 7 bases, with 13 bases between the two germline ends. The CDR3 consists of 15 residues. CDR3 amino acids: CASSPSPGANSPLHF. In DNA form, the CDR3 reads TGTGCCAGCTCACCGTCTCCGGGGGCAAATTCACCCCTCCACTTT.

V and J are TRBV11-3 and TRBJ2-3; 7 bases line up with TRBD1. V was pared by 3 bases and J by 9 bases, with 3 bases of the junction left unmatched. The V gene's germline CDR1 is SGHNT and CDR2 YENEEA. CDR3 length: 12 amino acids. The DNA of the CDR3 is TGTGCCAGCAGCTTTTTGACAGGGACGCAGTATTTT. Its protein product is CASSFLTGTQYF.

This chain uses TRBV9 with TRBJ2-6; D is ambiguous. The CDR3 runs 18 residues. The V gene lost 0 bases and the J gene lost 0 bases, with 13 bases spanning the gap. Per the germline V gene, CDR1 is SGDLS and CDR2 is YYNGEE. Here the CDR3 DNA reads TGTGCCAGCAGCGTAGGGGTCACAACGGACTCTGGGGCCAACGTCCTGACTTTC. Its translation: CASSVGVTTDSGANVLTF.

For the CDR3, the DNA is TGTGCCAGCAGGAGGGATTACTATGGCTACACCTTC. Translation: CASRRDYYGYTF. V is TRBV5-6 and J is TRBJ1-2; D gene uncertain. V shed 5 bases and J shed 3 bases, with 8 bases lying between them. Germline CDR1 SGHDT, CDR2 YYEEEE. The CDR3 runs to 12 residues.